This T cell receptor beta chain was captured in a study of Graves' ophthalmopathy and Graves' hyperthyroidism (dated by TCRdb to between 2017 and 2018). Study-level background: Peripheral blood samples were taken at the time of initial diagnosis, before any treatment was given. To tell Graves' ophthalmopathy apart from Graves' hyperthyroidism, and to predict which patients would progress to ophthalmopathy, the study relied on TCR beta repertoire signatures. The approximately 100 discovery patients were randomly divided into training and test sets at a 7:3 ratio. A discovery set of 100 patients (43 ophthalmopathy, under 65 stable hyperthyroidism) was enrolled to explore V-J signatures distinguishing ophthalmopathy from hyperthyroidism. After sampling, hyperthyroidism patients received methimazole starting at 30 mg daily, and ophthalmopathy patients received high-dose intravenous methylprednisolone. In total, some 130 blood samples were TCR-sequenced: approximately 42 ophthalmopathy, about 75 hyperthyroidism and roughly 17 hyperthyroidism-to-ophthalmopathy patients. An independent validation cohort comprised some 19 hyperthyroidism patients and roughly 15 patients who later progressed from hyperthyroidism to ophthalmopathy. In six hyperthyroidism patients, the T-cell repertoire of thyroid tissue was compared with the T-cell repertoire of blood.

This clonotype turned up a few times. Its target antigen remains unknown. The input lacks base qualities; no much larger clone sits a single base away. Hyperthyroidism was defined as stable when no progression to ophthalmopathy occurred within 18 months of follow-up. Hyperthyroidism patients were newly diagnosed, were aged 18 to 65 years, and had a disease duration under 2 months. Patients with other autoimmune diseases, uncontrolled infections, pregnancy or lactation were excluded. Diagnosis was based on clinical symptoms, serum thyroxine, TRAb, thyroid ultrasound and orbital computed tomography. PBMCs were isolated from about 9.1 ml of fresh peripheral blood by Ficoll-Paque density gradient centrifugation. Trizol reagent was used to extract the total RNA, and its quality was then checked on an Agilent 2100 Bioanalyzer. Broad study findings and their caveats: Sample size was not predetermined statistically, and investigators were not blinded to group allocation. In cross-validation, the 13-signature model distinguished ophthalmopathy from stable hyperthyroidism with nearly 90% sensitivity and about 84% specificity, and in the test set the corresponding values were roughly 80% and 76%. In validation, the model predicted ophthalmopathy progression with 70.59% sensitivity and 72.22% specificity; some 13 predicted patients were CT-confirmed with GO in a median of around 6.5 months. Among expanded thyroid clonotypes with frequency above 0.001, most also showed up in blood, which suggests that blood repertoires may reflect the thyroid immune response.

TCR beta CDR3 regions were amplified from RNA transcripts for repertoire sequencing. The first round was an RT-PCR using HTBI primers with the Qiagen OneStep RT-PCR kit, and this first round was followed by a second-round multiplex PCR, then size selection and purification. The libraries underwent paired-end sequencing with 100 bp reads on an Illumina HiSeq2000. From the authors' description of their analysis: Reads were processed with SOAPnuke, discarding reads with adapters, uncalled bases, mean Phred below 15, or no exact constant-primer or identifier match. COPE v1.2.5 was used to merge high-quality paired reads. Unique nucleotide sequences were defined as clonotypes and aligned to IMGT TRB V, D and J references using MiTCR v1.1. The analysis was limited to V-J combinations with a frequency above 0.0001, which together covered approximately 99% of repertoires. For each V-J combination, a TCR clonal expansion and chaos score was defined as F50 clonal expansion divided by the chaos observed in the TCRdist matrix. Welch's t-statistics and random forest were used to reduce the features to some 13 V-J combinations, which were then used as input to a naive Bayes classifier. The similarity between thyroid and blood repertoires was quantified using the Morisita-Horn index. TCRdb itself trimmed the public reads at Q25 with fastp, ran MiXCR and retained productive beta chains. Here each entry gathers all rows of one CDR3 protein and keeps the most common genes and DNA. None of the V and J calls come from the authors' own analysis; TCRdb made them. This sample gives hundreds of thousands of distinct CDR3 sequences in total; around a fifth of them show up just once. The biggest ten clones account for approximately 6.9% of the sample.

The V end loses 3 bases and the J end loses 5 bases, and a stretch of 16 bases separates them. The CDR3 measures 15 amino acids from cysteine to phenylalanine. Kept here is only the CDR3 DNA, which spans 45 bases and is read in frame from base 1. From the germline V gene, CDR1 is ENHRY and CDR2 is SYGVKD. The chain was built from TRBV10-3 and TRBJ1-1; no confident D gene assignment can be made. The sample comprised peripheral blood. The sequence was collected from a woman aged 18 to 35 with stable Graves' hyperthyroidism. Some clones in this sample may be carry-over from other donors' samples. Donor details come from another sample of the same person, matched by shared clones. The CDR3 reads CAISEGIWGATEAFF. The nucleotide sequence is TGTGCCATCAGTGAAGGGATTTGGGGTGCGACTGAAGCTTTCTTT.